The rows below give T cell receptor beta chains drawn from one sample of a study of shared clonotypes between healthy human individuals. The repertoire was sequenced with immunoSEQ multiplex PCR; TCRdb's copy has only in-frame clones and lacks some. This repertoire shows about 2.1 million clones, roughly 93% found once; its top ten account for about 1.7%. Sequencing was carried out using naive CD8+ T cells from PBMCs. The origin of the receptors is a man younger than 30 in good health. Some clones in this sample may be carry-over from other donors' samples. CDR3s include the opening cysteine and the closing phenylalanine or tryptophan. Each record gives: CDR3 DNA, CDR3 protein, V gene, J gene, clone size, D gene. D genes are given only for firm matches. Size values are once, few and many counts, or a class for expanded clones, and some rows have none.

DNA: TGTGCCAGCAGCTTTCTAGCGGGAGTTTTGAATGAGCAGTTCTTC; CDR3: CASSFLAGVLNEQFF; V: TRBV7-9; J: TRBJ2-1; size: .; D: TRBD2
DNA: TGCAGCGTCCGCACTAGCGGTGAGCAGTTCTTC; CDR3: CSVRTSGEQFF; V: TRBV29-1; J: TRBJ2-1; size: .; D: TRBD2
DNA: TGTGCCTGGACCTCGGGACCGGGCCTCGAGCAGTACTTC; CDR3: CAWTSGPGLEQYF; V: TRBV30; J: TRBJ2-7; size: .; D: .
DNA: TGCGCCAGCAGCCAAGCCGGAACAGCCAATAATTCACCCCTCCACTTT; CDR3: CASSQAGTANNSPLHF; V: TRBV4-1; J: TRBJ1-6; size: .; D: .
DNA: TGTGCCAGCAGCGCATCGGGGCGGGGCAGCGGGCGTTCAGATACGCAGTATTTT; CDR3: CASSASGRGSGRSDTQYF; V: TRBV9; J: TRBJ2-3; size: .; D: .
DNA: TGTGCCAGCAGCTTCCAGGGTGCTGGAAACACCATATATTTT; CDR3: CASSFQGAGNTIYF; V: TRBV7-9; J: TRBJ1-3; size: once; D: .
DNA: TGTGCCAGCAGCTTGGCCGGGGCCAACGTCCTGACTTTC; CDR3: CASSLAGANVLTF; V: TRBV27; J: TRBJ2-6; size: .; D: .
DNA: TGTGCCAGCAGGTCACCTTCAGGGTTTCATGACGAGCAGTACTTC; CDR3: CASRSPSGFHDEQYF; V: TRBV6-1; J: TRBJ2-7; size: .; D: .
DNA: TGTGCCAGCCTTCTATACACAGGGGGCTCCCCAACTCGTCGCGAGCAGTTCTTC; CDR3: CASLLYTGGSPTRREQFF; V: TRBV27; J: TRBJ2-1; size: .; D: TRBD1
DNA: TGCGCCAGCAGCCTACCCACTAGCGGGGGTTTCAATGAGCAGTTCTTC; CDR3: CASSLPTSGGFNEQFF; V: TRBV4-1; J: TRBJ2-1; size: .; D: TRBD2
DNA: TGTGCCAGCAGGAACGATCGGGATGAGCAGTTCTTC; CDR3: CASRNDRDEQFF; V: TRBV7-2; J: TRBJ2-1; size: .; D: .
DNA: TGTGCCAGCAGCTTGGCCCCACTTAGCTCCTACGAGCAGTACTTC; CDR3: CASSLAPLSSYEQYF; V: TRBV5-5; J: TRBJ2-7; size: .; D: .
DNA: TGTGCCAGCAGTTTAGTGCAGGGGCGGAACGAGCAGTACTTC; CDR3: CASSLVQGRNEQYF; V: TRBV28; J: TRBJ2-7; size: .; D: .
DNA: TGTGCCTCGGCCCTAGCGGGATTATACGAGCAGTACTTC; CDR3: CASALAGLYEQYF; V: TRBV30; J: TRBJ2-7; size: once; D: TRBD2
DNA: TGTGCCACCAGCAGGTCGAGCACTGAAGCTTTCTTT; CDR3: CATSRSSTEAFF; V: TRBV15; J: TRBJ1-1; size: .; D: .
DNA: TGTGCCAGTAGTATGGGGTTCGCGGTCTCCTACGAGCAGTACTTC; CDR3: CASSMGFAVSYEQYF; V: TRBV19; J: TRBJ2-7; size: .; D: .
DNA: TGCGCCAGCAGCCCGGACAGGGTCTCAGGTGGGGCCAACGTCCTGACTTTC; CDR3: CASSPDRVSGGANVLTF; V: TRBV5-1; J: TRBJ2-6; size: .; D: TRBD1
DNA: TGTGCCAGCAGCTTGCTCACTTTGAATTCACCCCTCCACTTT; CDR3: CASSLLTLNSPLHF; V: TRBV5-6; J: TRBJ1-6; size: .; D: .
DNA: TGTGCCAGCAGTGAAGACAGGGCGCATGGCTACACCTTC; CDR3: CASSEDRAHGYTF; V: TRBV28; J: TRBJ1-2; size: .; D: TRBD1
DNA: TGTGCCAGCAGCTGGCCCCCCGCGGGGGTCTACGAGCAGTACTTC; CDR3: CASSWPPAGVYEQYF; V: TRBV14; J: TRBJ2-7; size: once; D: TRBD2
DNA: TGTGCCAGCAGCTTTGGCCGGGGGGGATACGAGCAGTACTTC; CDR3: CASSFGRGGYEQYF; V: TRBV7-2; J: TRBJ2-7; size: .; D: TRBD2
DNA: TGTGCCAGCAATTGGGGGTCGGGGGGCGCGGGCGAGCAGTACTTC; CDR3: CASNWGSGGAGEQYF; V: TRBV27; J: TRBJ2-7; size: .; D: .
DNA: TGTGCCAGCAGTTTATGGAGCGGGGGGGGTCAAGATACGCAGTATTTT; CDR3: CASSLWSGGGQDTQYF; V: TRBV28; J: TRBJ2-3; size: .; D: TRBD2